These 15 T cell receptor beta chains were sequenced from one sample in a study of response to subunit inactivated influenza vaccine (dated by TCRdb to between 2018 and 2020). To prepare the library, RT-PCR was applied. Sequencer: Illumina HiSeq 2500. TCRdb's own reprocessing of the public reads used fastp at Q25 and MiXCR and kept productive beta chains. Each CDR3 protein appears once, grouped with its most common genes and DNA. Here the sample has about 520,000 distinct CDR3 sequences; 25% occur a single time. The top ten constitute around 1.8% of the sample. This specimen consisted of CD4+ T cells sorted from PBMCs, obtained roughly 5 days after vaccination. The source of these receptors is a man in his fifties or sixties who received an inactivated influenza vaccine. Donor details come from another sample of the same person, matched by shared clones.

This clonotype turned up a few times. This chain uses TRBV5-1 with TRBJ2-2; TRBD2 matches 9 bases. Trimming took 3 bases from V and 0 from J; bases not matched to a gene: 3. The CDR3 length is 16 residues. Germline-derived CDR1 and CDR2 are SGHRS and YFSETQ. Here the CDR3 DNA reads TGCGCCAGCAGCTGGAGCGGGGGGACGAACACCGGGGAGCTGTTTTTT. It is translated as CASSWSGGTNTGELFF.

This rearrangement joins TRBV20-1 to TRBJ1-5, with 7 bases aligning to TRBD1. Germline-derived CDR1 and CDR2 are DFQATT and SNEGSKA (reference sequence). With 6 bases clipped from V and 4 bases from J, the junction kept 6 bases outside the gene matches. The CDR3 has 13 residues. The chain's CDR3 is CSANTGENQPQHF. The CDR3 DNA reads as TGCAGTGCAAACACAGGGGAAAATCAGCCCCAGCATTTT.

This chain links TRBV28 with TRBJ2-1; 7 nucleotides match TRBD2. CDR3 length: 15 residues. Germline lookup yields CDR1 MDHEN and CDR2 SYDVKM. With V trimmed by 1 base and J by 3 bases, 3 bases remained unmatched. The CDR3 spells CASSLLRGIYNEQFF. CDR3 DNA sequence: TGTGCCAGCAGTTTATTGCGGGGGATCTACAATGAGCAGTTCTTC.

This chain joins TRBV5-1 and TRBJ1-1, with 11 bases lining up with TRBD1. This CDR3 contains 17 residues. Unmatched junction bases numbered 14, after V lost 7 bases and J lost 3 bases. The germline V gene has CDR1 SGHRS and CDR2 YFSETQ. Here the CDR3 reads CASEPGQGARKYTEAFF. For the CDR3, the DNA is TGCGCCAGCGAACCAGGACAGGGGGCGCGGAAGTACACTGAAGCTTTCTTT.

This clonotype showed up just a few times. This chain uses TRBV4-2 with TRBJ1-1, with D possibly being TRBD1 (5 bases). The CDR3 runs to 16 residues. Germline values: CDR1 LGHNA, CDR2 YNFKEQ. V lost 1 base to trimming and J lost 4 bases, with 16 bases between them. DNA of the CDR3: TGTGCCAGCAGCCAAGTGTCCGGGGGGTTGGGCACTGAAGCTTTCTTT. Its protein is CASSQVSGGLGTEAFF.

This rearrangement joins TRBV20-1 to TRBJ2-1; 7 bases are a match to TRBD2. Germline loops: CDR1 DFQATT, CDR2 SNEGSKA (reference sequence). The junction had 8 bases not matched to a gene; V was cut back by 3 bases and J by 6 bases. The CDR3 runs 14 residues. This chain's CDR3 is CSARGGRTGNEQFF. The CDR3 coding sequence is TGCAGTGCTAGGGGGGGGAGGACCGGCAATGAGCAGTTCTTC.

This clonotype has a count of ten or more. The chain joins TRBV18 to TRBJ1-1, with unresolved D. CDR1 and CDR2 (germline): KGHSH, LQKENI. The V gene lost 1 base and the J gene lost 5 bases, with 5 bases spanning the gap. CDR3 length: 12 residues. In DNA form, the CDR3 reads TGTGCCAGCTCACCACAGGGAACTGAAGCTTTCTTT. This encodes CASSPQGTEAFF.

This clonotype was seen repeatedly, ten times or more. The chain has TRBV12-3 or TRBV12-4 and TRBJ1-3, with D possibly TRBD1 on 6 matching bases. Trimming shortened V by 3 bases and J by 0 bases, and 12 bases separated the two germline ends. The CDR3 covers 16 residues. Here the CDR3 reads CASSFPRTDSGNTIYF. CDR3 sequence (DNA): TGTGCCAGCAGTTTCCCCCGGACAGACTCTGGAAACACCATATATTTT.

A few counts support this clonotype. V usage is TRBV20-1 and J usage is TRBJ2-1; 9 bases fit TRBD2. Trimming at V came to 4 bases and at J to 2 bases, leaving 6 bases not matched to a gene. Germline-derived CDR1 and CDR2 are DFQATT and SNEGSKA (reference sequence). The CDR3 is 15 residues long. DNA for the CDR3: TGCAGTGCTATCGGGCGGGGGGGGGCCTACAATGAGCAGTTCTTC. Its translation is CSAIGRGGAYNEQFF.

The chain recombines TRBV10-3 with TRBJ2-7, with no clear D. Germline V CDR1 and CDR2: ENHRY, SYGVKD. V was pared by 2 bases and J by 0 bases, with 8 bases between. This CDR3 region has 14 residues. CDR3 in amino acids: CAISEIGHSYEQYF. As DNA, the CDR3 is TGTGCCATCAGTGAGATCGGCCACTCCTACGAGCAGTACTTC.

The gene calls are TRBV4-1 and TRBJ2-3; maybe TRBD1 (5 bases). The germline gives CDR1 MGHRA, CDR2 YSYEKL. The V end was cut by 6 bases, the J end by 0 bases, with 10 bases between. There are 14 residues in the CDR3. The CDR3 here is CASRGTGSTDTQYF. CDR3 DNA sequence: TGCGCCAGCAGAGGAACAGGTAGCACAGATACGCAGTATTTT.

The chain couples TRBV6-1 to TRBJ1-6, with D possibly matching TRBD1 (5 bases). This CDR3 is 14 amino acids long. Between the trimmed V and J ends, which lost 0 bases and 10 bases, there was a span of 10 bases. The germline V gene has CDR1 MNHNS and CDR2 SASEGT. CDR3 protein: CASSEADTGSPLHF. The CDR3 nucleotides read TGTGCCAGCAGTGAAGCGGACACCGGGTCACCCCTCCACTTT.

The genes are TRBV20-1 and TRBJ1-2; TRBD1 might be the D (6 bases). Between the trimmed V and J ends, which lost 6 bases and 5 bases, there was a span of 16 bases. The CDR3 runs 13 residues. Germline V gene data show CDR1 as DFQATT and CDR2 as SNEGSKA (reference sequence). The CDR3 region is CSAENQGRYGYTF. CDR3 nucleotide sequence: TGCAGTGCAGAGAACCAGGGGCGTTATGGCTACACCTTC.

This clonotype was detected once. The genes are TRBV5-1 and TRBJ1-3; maybe TRBD1 (6 bases). The CDR3 is made up of 16 amino acids. CDR1 and CDR2 (germline): SGHRS, YFSETQ. The germline V and J ends were trimmed by 5 bases and 2 bases, with 17 bases remaining between them. The CDR3 region is CASSVGTSTTGNTIYF. As DNA, the CDR3 is TGCGCCAGCAGTGTGGGGACAAGTACGACTGGAAACACCATATATTTT.

The genes are TRBV20-1 and TRBJ1-2, with 11 bases matching TRBD1. The length of the CDR3 is 13 residues. J lost 4 bases, V lost 4 bases, and 2 bases had no gene match. Germline-derived CDR1 and CDR2 are DFQATT and SNEGSKA (reference sequence). The CDR3 DNA reads as TGCAGTGCTAAGGACAGGGGGCTCTATGGCTACACCTTC. This translates into CSAKDRGLYGYTF.